Given below is one TCR beta chain in context. This clonotype was observed a few times. What this receptor recognizes is not known. There are no base qualities to consult, and no much larger clone falls within one base. This sample is drawn from a study of CD8 T cells in ankylosing spondylitis (dated by TCRdb to the late 2010s). Study-wide context: The study profiled T cell receptor beta repertoires in healthy donors and ankylosing spondylitis patients to find disease-linked TCR variants. The whole study cohort included some 100 healthy donors and 25 ankylosing spondylitis patients. Peripheral blood was sampled, and synovial fluid was additionally collected from ankylosing spondylitis patients. Study-wide findings and limitations: Some motif variants were previously reported in synovial fluid and blood of reactive arthritis patients, suggesting common disease-initiation mechanisms. According to the report, matched synovial fluid samples from ankylosing spondylitis patients were significantly enriched for the disease-linked clones. A CD8+ phenotype was shown by the disease-linked clones, which were found at relatively low frequencies in peripheral blood. A TCR beta motif of about 8 highly homologous amino acid variants appeared characteristic of blood from ankylosing spondylitis patients.

V lost 7 bases and J lost 2 bases; the stretch between them is 15 bases long. From the cysteine through the phenylalanine, the CDR3 covers 15 amino acids. Only CDR3 DNA is held: 45 bases, read in frame from base 1. For CDR1 and CDR2, the germline V gene lists MDHEN and SYDVKM. Sequenced on an Illumina HiSeq 2500. Quantitative 5'-RACE with molecular barcodes was the method used to prepare the TCR beta libraries. In the original analysis: A new computational method, built on a probabilistic model of VDJ rearrangement, was used to identify disease-linked TCR variants. Clones were called with MiXCR by TCRdb after fastp trimmed the public reads at Q25, and only in-frame beta chains were retained. Rows are combined by CDR3 protein, so each entry shows the most common genes and DNA. The V and J calls, along with clone size, are taken from TCRdb and not from the paper's own processing. The sample table lists some 130,000 distinct CDR3 sequences, 7% to 9% of them with a count of one. The ten biggest clones cover 6% to 9.5% of the sample.

Synovial fluid samples and blood samples obtained from the same ankylosing spondylitis patients were matched. The V and J genes are TRBV28 and TRBJ1-5, and perhaps TRBD1 as D gene, on 5 matching bases. The sample consisted of synovial fluid, either unsorted or a sorted T cell fraction (not recorded which). This receptor was identified in a male donor with ankylosing spondylitis. This receptor has the CDR3 CASKLRGRGNQPQHF. The sequenced DNA: TGTGCCAGCAAGTTGAGGGGTAGGGGCAATCAGCCCCAGCATTTT.